The TCR beta chain described here comes from a study of T cell repertoires in aging, cancer and after chemotherapy. Germline V gene data show CDR1 as SQVTM and CDR2 as ANQGSEA. Germline trimming cut 7 bases from V and 9 bases from J; bases unmatched to any gene: 10. The CDR3 is made up of 15 amino acids. Study-level findings and limits: Compared with age-matched healthy donors, untreated hematological or solid cancer patients showed higher blood TCR clonality. Across the chemotherapy interval, each cancer cohort showed higher median generation probability, suggesting thymic rebound.

The template was genomic DNA from peripheral blood, not RNA. Comments on this clonotype: Antigen specificity is unknown.

Multiplex touch-down PCR with TRB-A/B primers amplified rearranged V-D-J TRB sequences. Using its own MiXCR run on the multiplex PCR reads, TCRdb lists one record per CDR3 protein. Among about 8,700 distinct CDR3 sequences, around 32% were seen once, and the ten largest hold 2.5% to 3.5%. This chain joins TRBV29-1 and TRBJ2-1; 15 nucleotides align to TRBD2. The specimen was blood. This TCR came from a human donor in good health. CDR3 nucleotide sequence: TGCAGCGGCGGACTAGCGGGAGGGCCTAGGGGTGAGCAGTTCTTC. Amino acid sequence: CSGGLAGGPRGEQFF.